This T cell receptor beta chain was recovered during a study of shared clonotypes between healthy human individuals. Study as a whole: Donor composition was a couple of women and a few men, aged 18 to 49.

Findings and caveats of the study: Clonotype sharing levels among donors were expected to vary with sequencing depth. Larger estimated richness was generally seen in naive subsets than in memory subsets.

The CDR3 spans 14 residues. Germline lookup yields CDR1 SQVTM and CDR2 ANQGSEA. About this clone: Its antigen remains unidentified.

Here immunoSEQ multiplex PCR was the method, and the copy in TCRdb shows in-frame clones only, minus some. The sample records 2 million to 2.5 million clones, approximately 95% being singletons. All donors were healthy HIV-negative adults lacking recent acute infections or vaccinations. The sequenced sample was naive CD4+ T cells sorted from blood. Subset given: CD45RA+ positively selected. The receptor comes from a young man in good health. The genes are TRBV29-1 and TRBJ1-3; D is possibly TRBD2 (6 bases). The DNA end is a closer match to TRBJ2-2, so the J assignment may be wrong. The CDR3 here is CSVRGGANTGELFF. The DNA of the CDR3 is TGCAGCGTCCGAGGAGGGGCAAACACCGGGGAGCTGTTTTTT.